This TCR beta chain was recovered during a study of lymphopenia after photon versus proton radiotherapy (dated by TCRdb to 2018 to 2020). For the study in its entirety: Photon and proton radiation therapy were compared by the study for their immunological effects in patients with gastrointestinal tumors who developed high-grade lymphopenia. The goal of the study was to describe how the two radiation modalities differ in their effects on the immune system. The 20 patients in the cohort had gastrointestinal tumors, were treated with either photon or proton therapy, and subsequently developed lymphopenia.

Counted from cysteine to phenylalanine, this CDR3 has 18 amino acids. Only the CDR3 DNA is retained, 54 bases long and in frame from the first base. Turning to this clone: Its recognized antigen is unknown. Base-call qualities are not available, and no considerably larger clone is one nucleotide away.

The library relied on the immunoSEQ multiplex PCR assay. Alongside multiparametric flow cytometry, deep sequencing of rearranged TCR beta loci was used to profile the T cell repertoires. Entries here come from immuneACCESS through TCRdb and include only in-frame sequences with V and J called. Some clones fail to appear in such tables; in the studies checked, an unresolved V gene covers under half of the shortfall, and the cause of the remainder is unknown. The sample includes over 25,000 clones, with 75% to 90% observed a single time. The ten largest clones capture approximately 6.2% of the sample. The full study reports these points: After the lymphocyte count nadir, photon-treated repertoires showed oligoclonal expansion, especially of CD8+ Temra cells, which drove the drop in diversity. Proton-treated patients stayed relatively stable during treatment, while photon-treated patients lost naive T cells and TCR diversity and gained effector/memory populations. Across the cohort, among patients who died, a greater drop in TCR diversity after the nadir was inversely correlated with overall survival time. The survival association was examined only in patients who died, and the authors described better survival with proton therapy as a possibility, not as a demonstrated result.

This specimen was peripheral blood, taken from a patient treated with photon-based radiotherapy. This chain is built from TRBV21-1 and TRBJ1-1. TRBV21-1 constitutes a pseudogene. This clonotype was sampled from a woman aged 45-65 years with pancreatic cancer. CDR3 reads: CASSKEGVGDPVNTEAFF. The DNA sequence follows: TGTGCCAGCAGCAAGGAAGGGGTAGGGGACCCCGTGAACACTGAAGCTTTCTTT.